This passage covers 21 T cell receptor beta chains from one sample sequenced in a study of blood T cells in healthy people across ages. Through a sample-barcoded 5' primer and a J-beta primer mix, a second PCR was run for roughly 6 to 11 cycles. TCRdb called the 5' RACE reads again in MiXCR, with one record for every CDR3 protein. The data show about 970,000 distinct CDR3 sequences, roughly 50% seen once. Sequenced: blood. These receptors originate from a woman aged 55-70 years in good health.

The rearrangement joins TRBV18 to TRBJ2-7; no firm D call. This CDR3 comprises 15 residues. V was pared by 3 bases and J by 3 bases, with 15 bases between. Germline CDR1 is KGHSH and CDR2 is LQKENI. The CDR3 sequence: CASSPEPRLGYEQYF. The CDR3 bases are TGTGCCAGCTCACCGGAACCGCGCCTAGGCTACGAGCAGTACTTC. The variable domain in full, completed from reference TRBV18 and TRBJ2-7, reads NAGVMQNPRHLVRRRGQEARLRCSPMKGHSHVYWYRQLPEEGLKFMVYLQKENIIDESGMPKERFSAEFPKEGPSILRIQQVVRGDSAAYFCASSPEPRLGYEQYFGPGTRLTVT.

V and J are TRBV12-3 or TRBV12-4 and TRBJ2-6, with 10 bases aligning to TRBD2. The length of the CDR3 is 17 residues. Germline trimming cut 6 bases from V and 2 bases from J; bases unmatched to any gene: 7. For the CDR3, the DNA is TGTGCCAGCAGCTACGGGACTAGCGTTCCTGGGGCCAACGTCCTGACTTTC. Translation: CASSYGTSVPGANVLTF.

The CDR3 DNA sequence: TGCAGTGCAGGGGGACGCTTGGAAAATGAGCAGTTCTTC. Protein: CSAGGRLENEQFF. The V and J genes are TRBV20-1 and TRBJ2-1, with D possibly being TRBD1 (6 bases). This CDR3 has 13 residues. Germline V lookup: CDR1 DFQATT, CDR2 SNEGSKA (reference sequence). V lost 6 bases, J lost 7 bases, and 16 bases lay in between.

The CDR3 nucleotides read TGTGCCAGCAGTGGCCTGTGGGCCGGACTAGCTGACAATGAGCAGTTCTTC. This encodes CASSGLWAGLADNEQFF. V gene TRBV6-4 combines with J gene TRBJ2-1; 8 bases map to TRBD2. CDR3 length: 17 residues. Trimming removed 4 bases from V and 5 bases from J; junction bases left unmatched: 13. Germline V CDR1 and CDR2: MRHNA, SNTAGT.

The genes are TRBV20-1 and TRBJ1-2; TRBD1 might be the D (6 bases). CDR1 and CDR2 from the germline V gene are DFQATT and SNEGSKA (reference sequence). Trimming left V 0 bases short and J 5 bases short, with 34 bases between. This CDR3 is built from 21 residues. As DNA, the CDR3 is TGCAGTGCTAGAGATCGCGATACAAAACAGGGCGGGCCTCCCGCGAGGTATGGCTACACCTTC. Translating gives CSARDRDTKQGGPPARYGYTF.

J is TRBJ2-5 and V is TRBV30, with D maybe TRBD1 (5 bases). V was trimmed by 3 bases and J by 5 bases, leaving 16 bases between them. The CDR3 has 14 residues. Germline V gene sequence: CDR1 GTSNPN, CDR2 SVGIG (reference sequence). The CDR3 bases are TGTGCCTGGAGGAGGACAATTCAGTGGGAGACCCAGTACTTC. This gives the protein CAWRRTIQWETQYF.

This chain joins TRBV18 and TRBJ2-6; no clear D. Trimming pared 2 bases from V and 1 base from J, leaving 9 bases between. The CDR3 is made up of 16 amino acids. Germline CDR1 and CDR2: KGHSH and LQKENI. The CDR3 sequence: CASSPIVRSGANVLTF. In DNA form, the CDR3 reads TGTGCCAGCTCACCAATAGTACGGTCTGGGGCCAACGTCCTGACTTTC.

This clonotype was observed a few times. The chain combines TRBV5-1 with TRBJ1-2, with D possibly matching TRBD1 (5 bases). Germline CDR1 and CDR2: SGHRS and YFSETQ. This CDR3 contains 15 residues. V dropped 0 bases and J dropped 7 bases, with 16 bases sitting between them. The CDR3 nucleotides are TGCGCCAGCAGCTTGGTGGGGGAGATCGGTGGTGGCTACACCTTC. Translating gives CASSLVGEIGGGYTF.

The chain is built from TRBV20-1 and TRBJ2-7; a possible D gene is TRBD2 (5 bases). The germline V gene has CDR1 DFQATT and CDR2 SNEGSKA (reference sequence). The V and J ends lost 5 bases and 4 bases respectively, with 12 bases between them. CDR3 length: 12 amino acids. The CDR3 is CSAEKRGYEQYF. In DNA form, the CDR3 reads TGCAGTGCTGAAAAAAGAGGGTACGAGCAGTACTTC.

CDR3 in DNA: TGTGCCAGCAGCCAGGCACTTCTGTACCAAGAGACCCAGTTCTTC. Protein sequence: CASSQALLYQETQFF. The chain combines TRBV3-1 with TRBJ2-5; D not certain. With the DNA end fitting TRBJ2-1 better, the J assignment may be wrong. Germline loops: CDR1 LGHDT, CDR2 YNNKEL (reference sequence). The CDR3 is made up of 15 amino acids.

This chain joins TRBV24-1 and TRBJ2-5; 10 nucleotides align to TRBD1. Germline V lookup: CDR1 KGHDR, CDR2 SFDVKD. The V segment lost 5 bases and the J segment 5 bases; nucleotides outside the gene matches: 7. CDR3 length: 15 amino acids. CDR3 amino acids: CATSAGTGAEETQYF. DNA of the CDR3: TGTGCCACCAGTGCCGGGACAGGGGCCGAGGAGACCCAGTACTTC.

Ten or more counts support this clonotype. The chain couples TRBV7-2 to TRBJ2-5, with a tentative D call TRBD1 (6 bases). Trimming stripped 0 bases from V and 7 bases from J, with 15 bases between. CDR3 length: 15 residues. Germline V gives CDR1 SGHTA, CDR2 FQGNSA. CDR3 DNA: TGTGCCAGCAGCTTAGCGCACAGGGACGGGGCGACCCAGTACTTC. Its protein is CASSLAHRDGATQYF.

The chain carries TRBV10-3 and TRBJ2-5; perhaps TRBD2 as D (5 bases). The CDR3 totals 13 residues. Trimming took off 10 bases at V and 0 bases at J, with 12 bases between the two ends. CDR1 and CDR2 from the germline V gene are ENHRY and SYGVKD. CDR3 region: CATSGTNQETQYF. Written as DNA, the CDR3 is TGTGCCACCTCGGGAACGAACCAAGAGACCCAGTACTTC.

This sequence joins TRBV28 and TRBJ2-5; 7 positions agree with TRBD2. This CDR3 region has 17 residues. J lost 11 bases, V lost 5 bases, and 23 bases had no gene match. Germline lookup yields CDR1 MDHEN and CDR2 SYDVKM. CDR3 nucleotides: TGTGCCAGCAGTCCCCCTATGGGTGGCGGGAGATCTAATGAGCAGTACTTC. This translates into CASSPPMGGGRSNEQYF.

A remark on this clonotype: One junction end disagrees with the germline gene, perhaps due to a read error. The chain carries TRBV20-1 and TRBJ2-1; no firm D call. This CDR3 spans 12 amino acids. The germline CDR1 and CDR2 sequences are DFQATT and SNEGSKA (reference sequence). This CDR3 is CGAIVGHAEQFF. The CDR3 DNA sequence: TGCGGTGCTATAGTGGGTCACGCGGAGCAGTTCTTC.

This clonotype was counted only a few times. This rearrangement joins TRBV4-3 to TRBJ2-1; D may be TRBD1 (5 bases). Matching the DNA end better, TRBJ2-7 makes the J call doubtful. There are 14 residues in the CDR3. CDR1 and CDR2 from the germline V gene are LGHNA and YSLEER. The CDR3 loop is CASSQDGHYNEQYF. The DNA for the CDR3 is TGCGCCAGCAGCCAAGATGGACACTACAATGAGCAGTACTTC.

DNA for the CDR3: TGTGCCATCAGTGGGACAGGGTGTGGCTACACCTTC. The encoded protein is CAISGTGCGYTF. This chain connects TRBV10-3 to TRBJ1-2; 8 positions match TRBD1. This CDR3 is built from 12 residues. Germline CDR1 and CDR2: ENHRY and SYGVKD. V was pared by 4 bases and J by 7 bases, with 2 bases of the junction left unmatched.

This rearrangement joins TRBV3-1 to TRBJ2-1; D is uncertain. Germline CDR1 reads LGHDT; CDR2 reads YNNKEL (reference sequence). CDR3 size: 12 residues. Trimming removed 2 bases at V and 10 bases at J, with 9 bases between. As DNA, the CDR3 is TGTGCCAGCAGCCAACAAGCCGGAGAGCAGTTCTTC. Amino acid sequence: CASSQQAGEQFF.

This clonotype appeared a few times. This could be a read error, since a much larger clone is one nucleotide away. This chain joins TRBV7-3 and TRBJ2-5; D uncertain. Per the germline V gene, CDR1 is SGHTA and CDR2 is FQGTGA. CDR3 length equals 16 residues. The V and J ends lost 5 bases and 11 bases respectively, with 27 bases between them. CDR3 sequence (DNA): TGTGCCAGCAGCCCCGGTCAGCTTTCCCTCTACAATGAGCAGTACTTC. Encoded protein: CASSPGQLSLYNEQYF. Full variable domain (rest looked up from reference TRBV7-3 and TRBJ2-5): GAGVSQTPSNKVTEKGKYVELRCDPISGHTALYWYRQSLGQGPEFLIYFQGTGAADDSGLPNDRFFAVRPEGSVSTLKIQRTERGDSAVYLCASSPGQLSLYNEQYFGPGTRLLVL.

The rearrangement uses TRBV14 and TRBJ1-2; D is unresolved. This CDR3 is built from 14 residues. With 0 bases removed from V and 9 bases from J, the gap between germline ends came to 14 bases. Germline assignment: CDR1 SGHDN and CDR2 FVKESK. The CDR3 DNA reads TGTGCCAGCAGCCAAGAGTTTTCATCCGCCTGCTACACCTTC. This gives the protein CASSQEFSSACYTF.

The rearrangement links TRBV7-9 to TRBJ2-7, with TRBD2 matching over 8 bases. Germline CDR1 is SEHNR and CDR2 is FQNEAQ (reference sequence). J was trimmed by 3 bases and V by 5 bases; bases with no gene match: 9. The CDR3 consists of 15 residues. CDR3 sequence: CASSTIAGLFYEQYF. In DNA, the CDR3 is TGTGCCAGCAGCACCATAGCGGGACTCTTCTACGAGCAGTACTTC.